A selection of T cell receptor beta chains follows, all from one sample in a study of T cell responses to AZD1222 COVID-19 vaccine. Some clones are missing from TCRdb's copy, which holds only in-frame ones; the method was immunoSEQ multiplex PCR. Altogether about 170,000 clones are present, around 89% being singletons, with the ten largest covering 6.5% to 7%. This material consisted of peripheral blood, taken on day 0 of AZD1222 vaccination. Receptors originate from an adult in good health. Both conserved end residues are part of each CDR3. D genes are given only for firm matches. The size field is filled for only some rows; it gives once, few, many or a size class.

TRBJ1-5	NA	TRBV27	NA	TGTGCCAGCAGTTTAGTCTGGCAGGGTTCCAATCAGCCCCAGCATTTT	CASSLVWQGSNQPQHF
TRBJ2-1	NA	TRBV6-6	TRBD1	TGTGCCAGCAGTTCCCAATCACAGGGGTATCTGAGTGGGCAGTTCTTC	CASSSQSQGYLSGQFF
TRBJ1-5	NA	TRBV7-2	NA	TGTGCCAGCAGCTTAGATCTCGGGCAGCCCCAGCATTTT	CASSLDLGQPQHF
TRBJ1-5	NA	TRBV11-3	NA	TGTGCCAGCAGCTTAGGGTTGCCGGGACGGTCCAATCAGCCCCAGCATTTT	CASSLGLPGRSNQPQHF
TRBJ2-1	NA	TRBV9	NA	TGTGCCAGCAGCGTTCAGGACTACAATGAGCAGTTCTTC	CASSVQDYNEQFF
TRBJ2-1	NA	TRBV20-1	NA	TGCAGTGCTAGCGGGGAAGGACAGTTCTTC	CSASGEGQFF
TRBJ2-7	NA	TRBV18	NA	TGTGCCAGCTCAGAACCCCAGGTTGACGAGCAGTACTTC	CASSEPQVDEQYF
TRBJ2-4	NA	TRBV30	NA	TGTGCCTGGACGGTAGCCAAAAACATTCAGTACTTC	CAWTVAKNIQYF
TRBJ2-5	NA	TRBV4-1	NA	TGCGCCAGCAGCCAAACCCCCGGGACAATCCAAGAGACCCAGTACTTC	CASSQTPGTIQETQYF
TRBJ1-2	NA	TRBV6-5	TRBD1	TGTGCCAGCAGAGCACCGGGACAGGGGAACTATGGCTACACCTTC	CASRAPGQGNYGYTF
TRBJ2-7	NA	TRBV5-6	NA	TGTGCCAGCAGCCCCCCAGGGGACTCCTACGAGCAGTACTTC	CASSPPGDSYEQYF
TRBJ1-5	NA	TRBV7-6	NA	TGTGCCAGCAGCTTAGCGGGGGGAGGGCTGGGCAATCAGCCCCAGCATTTT	CASSLAGGGLGNQPQHF
TRBJ1-5	NA	TRBV15	NA	TGTGCCACCAGCAGAGATAGGGTGTGGCCCCAGCATTTT	CATSRDRVWPQHF
TRBJ1-6	NA	TRBV7-2	NA	TGTGCCAGCAGCGCAGACAGTTATAATTCACCCCTCCACTTT	CASSADSYNSPLHF
TRBJ2-7	NA	TRBV27	NA	TGTGCCAGCAGTGCACACCAGGGCTACGAGCAGTACTTC	CASSAHQGYEQYF
TRBJ1-1	NA	TRBV19	NA	TGTGCCCGTAGTATAGCCCGGGACCGGTACACTGAAGCTTTCTTT	CARSIARDRYTEAFF
TRBJ1-2	NA	TRBV7-3	TRBD1	TGTGCCAGCAGCTTAACGGCAGGGGGCGGCTATGGCTACACCTTC	CASSLTAGGGYGYTF
TRBJ1-1	once	TRBV5-1	NA	TGCGCCAGCAGCCCCCCCCTGGCAGGGGAGGGTAAAGCTTTCTTT	CASSPPLAGEGKAFF
TRBJ2-3	NA	TRBV29-1	TRBD2	TGCAGCGTTGCGGGGGGGACAGATACGCAGTATTTT	CSVAGGTDTQYF
TRBJ1-6	NA	TRBV2	TRBD1	TGTGCCAGCAGTGGGGGACAGGGATCAGGGAGAGCCCTCCACTTT	CASSGGQGSGRALHF
TRBJ1-3	NA	TRBV5-1	NA	TGCGCCAGCAGCTTGGAATTCATGGGGGGCGCTACGGGAAACACCATATATTTT	CASSLEFMGGATGNTIYF
TRBJ2-1	NA	TRBV14	NA	TGTGCCAGCCGTGCGGGGGCAAGCTGGAATGAGCAGTTCTTC	CASRAGASWNEQFF
TRBJ1-1	NA	TRBV12-3/TRBV12-4	NA	TGTGCCAGCAGTTTGACCAGGGAGACTGAAGCTTTCTTT	CASSLTRETEAFF
TRBJ1-6	NA	TRBV9	NA	TGTGCCAGCAGCCCCCGAGTGGGGCAGGATAATTCACCCCTCCACTTT	CASSPRVGQDNSPLHF
TRBJ1-5	NA	TRBV24-1	TRBD1	TGTGCCACCAGTGCCCGAGGACAGGGGCAGCCCCAGCATTTT	CATSARGQGQPQHF
TRBJ2-1	NA	TRBV5-5	NA	TGTGCCAGCAGCTTGAGCTGGGGCTCCAATGAGCGGTTCTTC	CASSLSWGSNERFF
TRBJ1-6	NA	TRBV4-1	TRBD1	TGCGCCAGCAGCCAAGGCCAGGGACAGGCTAATTCACCCCTCCACTTT	CASSQGQGQANSPLHF
TRBJ2-1	NA	TRBV6-2/TRBV6-3	NA	TGTGCCAGCAGTTACCCCTACAATGAGCAGTTCTTC	CASSYPYNEQFF
TRBJ2-5	NA	TRBV3-1/TRBV3-2	NA	TGTGCCAGCAGCCATGCCGAGGACTTCCAACAAGAGACCCAGTACTTC	CASSHAEDFQQETQYF
TRBJ2-3	NA	TRBV5-4	TRBD2	TGTGCCAGCAGCTTGCCTAGCGGGGGCACAGATACGCAGTATTTT	CASSLPSGGTDTQYF
TRBJ2-1	NA	TRBV18	NA	TGTGCCAGCTCACCCCCCCCCGGACGGGTTCACAATGAGCAGTTCTTC	CASSPPPGRVHNEQFF
TRBJ1-1	NA	TRBV28	TRBD1	TGTGCCAGTAGGGGGCAAATGGGCACTGAAGCTTTCTTT	CASRGQMGTEAFF
TRBJ1-6	NA	TRBV6-5	NA	TGTGCCAGCAGTTACGCCCAGGGCAATTCACCCCTCCACTTT	CASSYAQGNSPLHF
TRBJ2-1	NA	TRBV5-6	TRBD1	TGTGCCAGCAGTGGTACAGGGGGCCTCTACAATGAGCAGTTCTTC	CASSGTGGLYNEQFF
TRBJ2-2	once	TRBV6-6	TRBD1	TGTGCCAGCATAGGGGGCGTAGGCACCGGGGAGCTGTTTTTT	CASIGGVGTGELFF
TRBJ2-1	NA	TRBV28	NA	TGTGCCAGCAGTTTAGGGTCACTCTCCTACAATGAGCAGTTCTTC	CASSLGSLSYNEQFF
TRBJ2-1	NA	TRBV27	NA	TGTGCCAGCAGTTTAGCGGGGTTATGGTACAATGAGCAGTTCTTC	CASSLAGLWYNEQFF
TRBJ1-6	once	TRBV3-1/TRBV3-2	NA	TGTGCCAGCAGCCTCGGACAGATATATAATTCACCCCTCCACTTT	CASSLGQIYNSPLHF
TRBJ2-2	NA	TRBV6-5	NA	TGTGCCAGCAGTTGGACAGCGAACACCGGGGAGCTGTTTTTT	CASSWTANTGELFF
TRBJ2-3	once	TRBV7-9	NA	TGTGCCAGCAGCTTAAGGACAGATACGCAGTATTTT	CASSLRTDTQYF
TRBJ1-3	NA	TRBV27	NA	TGTGCCAGCAGTTTAAGTGTTACTGGAAACACCATATATTTT	CASSLSVTGNTIYF
TRBJ2-5	NA	TRBV6-1	TRBD1	TGTGCCAGCAGTGACAGGGGGCGAGAGACCCAGTACTTC	CASSDRGRETQYF
TRBJ1-1	NA	TRBV4-2	NA	TGTGCCAGCAGCCAAGACAGGGCCAACACTGAAGCTTTCTTT	CASSQDRANTEAFF
TRBJ2-5	NA	TRBV7-6	TRBD1	TGTGCCAGCAGCTTAGGTGGATCGGACAGGGAAGGGACCCAGTACTTC	CASSLGGSDREGTQYF
TRBJ1-3	NA	TRBV11-2	NA	TGTGCCAGCACCGGACAGTCCTCTGGAAACACCATATATTTT	CASTGQSSGNTIYF
TRBJ1-1	NA	TRBV7-8	NA	TGTGCCAGCAGCCTTGGGGGCGTTATGAACACTGAAGCTTTCTTT	CASSLGGVMNTEAFF
TRBJ1-4	NA	TRBV5-1	TRBD1	TGCGCCAGCAGCTTGGGGGACAGCGAGAATGAAAAACTGTTTTTT	CASSLGDSENEKLFF
TRBJ2-7	NA	TRBV30	TRBD1	TGTGCCTGGAATAGGGGGCCCTACGAGCAGTACTTC	CAWNRGPYEQYF
TRBJ2-7	once	TRBV11-2	TRBD2	TGTGCCAGCAGCAATAGCGGGAAAAGATACGAGCAGTACTTC	CASSNSGKRYEQYF
TRBJ2-5	NA	TRBV5-1	NA	TGCGCCAGCAGCCCCGGGGCAGCCCAAGAGACCCAGTACTTC	CASSPGAAQETQYF
TRBJ1-5	NA	TRBV5-8	NA	TGTGCCAGCCGCCCGGGACACCTCAGCAATCAGCCCCAGCATTTT	CASRPGHLSNQPQHF
TRBJ2-3	NA	TRBV24-1	NA	TGTGCCACCCGAAAAGGCACAGATACGCAGTATTTT	CATRKGTDTQYF
TRBJ1-1	NA	TRBV3-1/TRBV3-2	NA	TGTGCCAGCAGCCAAGACGAACACGGGGCTTTCTTT	CASSQDEHGAFF
TRBJ2-1	NA	TRBV4-2	TRBD2	TGTGCCAGCAGCCAATTAAGCGGGGGTAACCCCTCCTACAATGAGCAGTTCTTC	CASSQLSGGNPSYNEQFF
TRBJ2-1	NA	TRBV6-4	TRBD2	TGTGCCAGCAGTGACGGGGGGGCCTACAATGAGCAGTTCTTC	CASSDGGAYNEQFF